This T cell receptor beta chain was sequenced in a study of low-dose radiotherapy and immunotherapy resistance in tumors. The overall study: Those assigned to Cohort 2 were treated with 1 Gy per fraction every two weeks (13 Gy in total over 26 weeks). Patients took aspirin 300 mg by mouth once daily. This continued for four cycles, starting on cycle 1 day 1. Administration of intravenous cyclophosphamide at 200 mg/m2 took place every two weeks, one day before radiation and immunotherapy.

Stated time point: after trial treatment. Treatment in this sample: LDRT plus nivolumab, ipilimumab, low-dose cyclophosphamide and aspirin (RACIN trial). Each donor was administered nivolumab, ipilimumab, aspirin, low-dose cyclophosphamide and low-dose radiotherapy. TRAV- and TRBV-specific primers primed first-strand cDNA, covering alpha and beta chains. TCRs were amplified for approximately 21 PCR cycles with a constant-region primer and V-primer adapter. TCRdb analysed the reads with MiXCR anew, one entry per CDR3 protein. The sample records 95,000 to 100,000 distinct CDR3 sequences, about a fifth being singletons. This clonotype was observed at least ten times. The CDR3 totals 18 residues. Per germline, CDR1 KGHSH and CDR2 LQKENI. Trimming shortened V by 0 bases and J by 6 bases, and 23 bases separated the two germline ends.

Sequenced material: PBMCs, taken after low-dose radiotherapy plus immunotherapy. The TCR comes from a male donor with prostate cancer. The chain links TRBV18 to TRBJ1-1, with D tentatively TRBD1 (5 bases). The CDR3 spells CASSPPVVTGTRTAEAFF. CDR3 nucleotides: TGTGCCAGCTCACCACCGGTCGTAACCGGGACCCGTACGGCTGAAGCTTTCTTT.